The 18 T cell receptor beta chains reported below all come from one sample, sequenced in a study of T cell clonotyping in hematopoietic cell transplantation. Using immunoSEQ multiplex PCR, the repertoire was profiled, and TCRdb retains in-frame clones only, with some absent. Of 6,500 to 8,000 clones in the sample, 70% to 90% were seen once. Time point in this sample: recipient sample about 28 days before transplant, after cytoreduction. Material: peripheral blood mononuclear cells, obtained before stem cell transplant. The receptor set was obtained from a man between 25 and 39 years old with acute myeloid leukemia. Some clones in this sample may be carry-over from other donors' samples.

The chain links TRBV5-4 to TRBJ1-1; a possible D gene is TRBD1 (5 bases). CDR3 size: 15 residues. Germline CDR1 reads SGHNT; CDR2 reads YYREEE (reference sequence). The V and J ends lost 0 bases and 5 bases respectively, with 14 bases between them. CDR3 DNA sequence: TGTGCCAGCAGCTTGGAGGACACTGAGCCAACTGAAGCTTTCTTT. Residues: CASSLEDTEPTEAFF.

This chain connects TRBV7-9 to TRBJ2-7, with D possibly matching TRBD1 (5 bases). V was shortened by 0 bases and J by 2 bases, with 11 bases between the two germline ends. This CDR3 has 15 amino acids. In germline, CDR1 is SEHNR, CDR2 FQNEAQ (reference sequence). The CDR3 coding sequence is TGTGCCAGCAGCTTAGCAGGGGCTGGGACCTACGAGCAGTACTTC. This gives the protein CASSLAGAGTYEQYF.

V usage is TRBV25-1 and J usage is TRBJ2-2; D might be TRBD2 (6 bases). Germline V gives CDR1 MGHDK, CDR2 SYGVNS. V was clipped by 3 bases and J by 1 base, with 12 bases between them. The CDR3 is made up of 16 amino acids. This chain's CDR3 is CASSDRRGENTGELFF. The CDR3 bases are TGTGCCAGCAGTGATCGACGCGGGGAGAACACCGGGGAGCTGTTTTTT.

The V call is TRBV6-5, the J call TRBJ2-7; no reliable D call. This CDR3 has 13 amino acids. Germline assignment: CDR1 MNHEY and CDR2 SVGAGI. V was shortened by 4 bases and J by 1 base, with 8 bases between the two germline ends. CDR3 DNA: TGTGCCAGCAGTTCTATCCTATCCTACGAGCAGTACTTC. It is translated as CASSSILSYEQYF.

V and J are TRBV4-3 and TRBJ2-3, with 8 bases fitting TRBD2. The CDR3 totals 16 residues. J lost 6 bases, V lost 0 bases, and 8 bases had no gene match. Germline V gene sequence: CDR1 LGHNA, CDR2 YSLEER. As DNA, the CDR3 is TGCGCCAGCAGCCAAGATCCTAGCGGGCGCTGGGATACGCAGTATTTT. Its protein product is CASSQDPSGRWDTQYF.

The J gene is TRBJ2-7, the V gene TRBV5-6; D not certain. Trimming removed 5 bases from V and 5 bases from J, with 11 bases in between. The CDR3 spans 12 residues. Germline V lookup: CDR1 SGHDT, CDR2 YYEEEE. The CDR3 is CASSYGHHEQYF. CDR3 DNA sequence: TGTGCCAGCAGTTATGGGCACCACGAGCAGTACTTC.

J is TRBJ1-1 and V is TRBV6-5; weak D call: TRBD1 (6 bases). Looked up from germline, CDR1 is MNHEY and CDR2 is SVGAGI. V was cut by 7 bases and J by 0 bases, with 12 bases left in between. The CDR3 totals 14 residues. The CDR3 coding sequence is TGTGCCAGCACCCGAACAGGGTTGAACACTGAAGCTTTCTTT. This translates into CASTRTGLNTEAFF.

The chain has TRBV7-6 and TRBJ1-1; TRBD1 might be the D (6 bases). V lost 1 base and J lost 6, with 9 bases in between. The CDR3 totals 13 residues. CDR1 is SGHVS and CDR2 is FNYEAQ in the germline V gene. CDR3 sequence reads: CASSLGQDAEAFF. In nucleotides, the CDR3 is TGTGCCAGCAGCTTAGGACAGGACGCTGAAGCTTTCTTT.

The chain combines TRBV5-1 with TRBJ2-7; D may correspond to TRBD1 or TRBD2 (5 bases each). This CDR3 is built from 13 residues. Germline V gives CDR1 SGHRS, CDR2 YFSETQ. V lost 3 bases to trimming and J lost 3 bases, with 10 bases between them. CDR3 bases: TGCGCCAGCAGCTGGGACGACAGCTACGAGCAGTACTTC. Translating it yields CASSWDDSYEQYF.

The CDR3 DNA reads as TGCGCCAGCAGCCTTGCTAGCGGGCGCTACGAGCAGTACTTC. Translation gives CASSLASGRYEQYF. The genes are TRBV5-1 and TRBJ2-7, with 8 bases lining up with TRBD2. Germline V gives CDR1 SGHRS, CDR2 YFSETQ. The J segment lost 3 bases and the V segment lost 4 bases, leaving 6 bases of the junction unmatched. The CDR3 spans 14 residues.

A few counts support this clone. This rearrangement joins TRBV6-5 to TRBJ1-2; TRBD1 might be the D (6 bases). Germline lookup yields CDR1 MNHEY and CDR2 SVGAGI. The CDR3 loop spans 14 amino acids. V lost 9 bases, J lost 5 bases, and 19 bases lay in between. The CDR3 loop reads CASLGTSSPYGYTF. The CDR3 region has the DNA TGTGCCAGTCTTGGGACATCCTCCCCTTATGGCTACACCTTC.

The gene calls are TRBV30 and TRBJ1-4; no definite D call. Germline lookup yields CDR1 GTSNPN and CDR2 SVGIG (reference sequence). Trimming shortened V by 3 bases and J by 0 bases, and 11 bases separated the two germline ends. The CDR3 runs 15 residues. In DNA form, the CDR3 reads TGTGCCTGGAGCGGAGTAACTGCAACTAATGAAAAACTGTTTTTT. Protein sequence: CAWSGVTATNEKLFF.

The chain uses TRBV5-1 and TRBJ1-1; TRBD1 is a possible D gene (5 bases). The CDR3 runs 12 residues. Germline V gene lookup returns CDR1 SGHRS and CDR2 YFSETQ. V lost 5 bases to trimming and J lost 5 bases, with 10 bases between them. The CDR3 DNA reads TGCGCCAGCAGTCAGGACACGACTGAAGCTTTCTTT. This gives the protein CASSQDTTEAFF.

The CDR3 DNA reads as TGTGCCAGCAGCGTCGGGACCGGGCCTTACGAGCAGTACTTC. This encodes CASSVGTGPYEQYF. This chain connects TRBV6-5 to TRBJ2-7; possibly TRBD1 or TRBD2 for D (5 bases each). Trimming stripped 6 bases from V and 4 bases from J, with 16 bases between. CDR1 and CDR2 from the germline V gene are MNHEY and SVGAGI. There are 14 residues in the CDR3.

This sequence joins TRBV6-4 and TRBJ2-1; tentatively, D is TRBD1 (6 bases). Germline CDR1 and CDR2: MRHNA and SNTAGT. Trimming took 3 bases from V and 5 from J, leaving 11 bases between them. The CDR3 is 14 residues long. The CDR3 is CASSEGGWDNEQFF. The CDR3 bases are TGTGCCAGCAGTGAAGGGGGATGGGACAATGAGCAGTTCTTC.

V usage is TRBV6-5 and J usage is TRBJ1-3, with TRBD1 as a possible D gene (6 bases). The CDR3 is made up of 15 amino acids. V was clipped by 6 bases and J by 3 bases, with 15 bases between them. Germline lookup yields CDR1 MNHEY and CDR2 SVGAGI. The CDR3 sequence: CASSPQGQIGNTIYF. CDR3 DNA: TGTGCCAGCAGCCCACAAGGACAGATTGGAAACACCATATATTTT.

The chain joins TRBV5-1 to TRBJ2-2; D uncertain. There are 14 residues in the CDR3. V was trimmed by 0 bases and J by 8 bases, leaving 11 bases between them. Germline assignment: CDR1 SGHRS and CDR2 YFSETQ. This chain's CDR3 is CASSLVETWGELFF. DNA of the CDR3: TGCGCCAGCAGCTTGGTAGAAACTTGGGGGGAGCTGTTTTTT.

Here the CDR3 reads CASSIDGGRATTDTQYF. The CDR3 DNA is TGTGCCAGTAGTATAGATGGCGGGAGGGCAACCACAGATACGCAGTATTTT. This sequence joins TRBV19 and TRBJ2-3, with 9 bases that match TRBD2. This CDR3 region has 17 residues. Trimming removed 0 bases from V and 2 bases from J; junction bases left unmatched: 6. CDR1 and CDR2 from the germline V gene are LNHDA and SQIVND (reference sequence).